This T cell receptor beta chain was profiled in a study of blood T cell repertoires in COVID-19. Study overall: COVID-19 samples from acute and convalescent phases originated in the United States, Italy and Spain. In each case, the material was cDNA or gDNA derived from T cells, B-cell-depleted T cells, or PBMCs.

This clone was detected only a few times. Trimming left V 5 bases short and J 6 bases short, with 11 bases between. The CDR3 is 12 residues long. Original data processing: Reference gene primer amplification yielded estimated nucleated cell counts. The method was immunoSEQ multiplex PCR; TCRdb's version includes in-frame clones alone and lacks a portion of them. For V, J and clone size, that table is used; D and trimming come from the DNA. The repertoire has 180,000 or so clones, 85% to 90% of them found once; the top ten carry about 1.6%. The chain links TRBV12-3 or TRBV12-4 to TRBJ2-7; D possibly corresponds to TRBD2 (7 bases). The receptor was derived from a man aged 18 to 35 with active or convalescent COVID-19. The sample comprised peripheral blood. CDR3 bases: TGTGCCAGCAGTCCGGGGGGCTCCGAGCAGTACTTC. This encodes CASSPGGSEQYF.